The 3 T cell receptor beta chains presented below share a single source sample, sequenced in a study of response to subunit inactivated influenza vaccine. One entry per CDR3 protein results from TCRdb running MiXCR on the RT-PCR reads. The data show 860,000 or so distinct CDR3 sequences, roughly 20% seen once. Sequenced here: PBMCs from blood, sampled more than 4 days after vaccination. The receptors here all came from a man aged 50 to 60 who received an inactivated influenza vaccine.

This clonotype was seen more than once but under ten times. The V and J genes are TRBV28 and TRBJ2-7; D unresolved. Germline CDR1 is MDHEN and CDR2 is SYDVKM. This CDR3 comprises 14 residues. The V and J ends lost 1 base and 3 bases respectively, with 10 bases between them. CDR3 loop: CASSLSRKGYEQYF. In DNA, the CDR3 is TGTGCCAGCAGTTTATCTAGGAAGGGCTACGAGCAGTACTTC.

This clonotype showed up just a few times. The CDR3 sequence is CSVEAVGAGGPPDTQYF. In DNA form, the CDR3 reads TGCAGCGTTGAAGCAGTCGGAGCGGGGGGGCCCCCAGATACGCAGTATTTT. The chain recombines TRBV29-1 with TRBJ2-3; 10 bases match TRBD2. The CDR3 is 17 residues long. Per germline, CDR1 SQVTM and CDR2 ANQGSEA. V shed 1 base and J 4 bases; nucleotides not matched to a gene: 11.

The chain has TRBV7-9 and TRBJ1-1; 8 bases are a match to TRBD1. V was pared by 5 bases and J by 12 bases, with 5 bases of the junction left unmatched. Germline V CDR1 and CDR2: SEHNR, FQNEAQ (reference sequence). This CDR3 contains 11 residues. The CDR3 sequence is CASSQDRVTFF. CDR3 nucleotide sequence: TGTGCCAGCAGCCAGGACAGGGTGACTTTCTTT.